This T cell receptor beta chain was profiled in a study of T-cell reconstitution after alpha-beta-depleted transplantation in children. Study-wide findings and caveats: Newly produced T cells mostly accounted for T-cell counts and diversity one year post-transplant.

This clonotype was observed at least ten times. Its antigen remains unknown. A TCRbeta library incorporating unique molecular identifiers was prepared. TCRdb recomputed calls from the PCR reads with MiXCR, one row per CDR3 protein. The sample contains around 270,000 distinct CDR3 sequences, over 9% of which appear only once. The TCR originated in a boy in the first two years of life with acute myeloid leukemia, due to receive a stem cell transplant. Sequencing was performed on PBMCs, taken before TCRalphabeta/CD19-depleted stem cell transplant.

CDR3 loop: CASSFARGNEQFF. Here the CDR3 DNA reads TGCGCCAGCAGCTTTGCTAGGGGCAATGAGCAGTTCTTC. V gene TRBV5-1 combines with J gene TRBJ2-1; a possible D gene is TRBD1 (5 bases). Trimming shortened V by 2 bases and J by 6 bases, and 9 bases separated the two germline ends. CDR1 and CDR2 (germline): SGHRS, YFSETQ. There are 13 residues in the CDR3. The complete variable domain, with remaining parts taken from reference TRBV5-1 and TRBJ2-1, reads KAGVTQTPRYLIKTRGQQVTLSCSPISGHRSVSWYQQTPGQGLQFLFEYFSETQRNKGNFPGRFSGRQFSNSRSEMNVSTLELGDSALYLCASSFARGNEQFFGPGTRLTVL.